These T cell receptor beta chains were read from a single sample in a study of PD-L1 blockade in urothelial cancer. Libraries were prepared by immunoSEQ multiplex PCR; TCRdb keeps only in-frame clonotypes and omits some of them. This sample yields 100,000 to 150,000 clones, of which 65% to 85% are seen a single time; 3% to 4% belongs to the top ten. The source material was PBMCs, sampled around atezolizumab (anti-PD-L1) treatment. The receptors originated from a man in his forties or fifties with urothelial cancer. Both conserved end residues are part of each CDR3. A D gene is named only where the DNA matches it firmly. Clone size is not always given. Where it is, it says once, few, many or a class for expanded clones.

CDR3aa,CDR3nt,d_gene,abundance,j_gene,v_gene
CASSKTVNTEAFF,TGTGCCAGCAGTAAGACAGTGAACACTGAAGCTTTCTTT,.,.,TRBJ1-1,TRBV11-2
CASTPLAGGLKPQHF,TGTGCCAGCACCCCGCTGGCAGGGGGCTTAAAGCCCCAGCATTTT,TRBD1,.,TRBJ1-5,TRBV6-6
CASSFFVGARTGELFF,TGTGCCAGCAGTTTCTTCGTGGGAGCCAGGACCGGGGAGCTGTTTTTT,.,once,TRBJ2-2,TRBV27
CASIAGLAGANEQFF,TGTGCCAGCATAGCGGGACTAGCGGGAGCCAATGAGCAGTTCTTC,TRBD2,few,TRBJ2-1,TRBV6-6
CASSPSPRTTNEKLFF,TGTGCCAGCAGTCCTAGTCCCCGGACAACTAATGAAAAACTGTTTTTT,.,.,TRBJ1-4,TRBV27
CASSLHETGAAFF,TGTGCCAGCAGTCTCCATGAGACAGGGGCCGCTTTCTTT,TRBD1,.,TRBJ1-1,TRBV28
CASSESPGLVNEQYF,TGTGCCAGCAGTGAAAGTCCGGGACTAGTCAACGAGCAGTACTTC,TRBD2,.,TRBJ2-7,TRBV6-1
CASSSQGTNTEAFF,TGTGCCAGCAGCTCGCAGGGGACGAACACTGAAGCTTTCTTT,.,.,TRBJ1-1,TRBV11-1
CASSYWRGGEKLFF,TGTGCCAGCAGTTATTGGAGGGGAGGAGAAAAACTGTTTTTT,.,once,TRBJ1-4,TRBV6-5
CASSVGTSGSVTTETQYF,TGTGCCAGCAGTGTTGGGACTAGCGGGAGTGTGACTACCGAGACCCAGTACTTC,TRBD2,.,TRBJ2-5,TRBV6-1
CASSEAGAEQYF,TGCGCCAGCAGTGAAGCAGGGGCCGAGCAGTACTTC,.,.,TRBJ2-7,TRBV10-1
CASSIEATGGGNEQFF,TGCGCCAGCAGCATAGAGGCAACGGGAGGCGGCAATGAGCAGTTCTTC,TRBD2,.,TRBJ2-1,TRBV5-1
CASSGQVNYGYTF,TGTGCCAGCTCAGGACAGGTGAACTATGGCTACACCTTC,TRBD1,few,TRBJ1-2,TRBV18
CASSMSPRRGDTQYF,TGTGCCAGTAGTATGTCCCCTCGTCGGGGGGATACGCAGTATTTT,.,.,TRBJ2-3,TRBV19
CASAIAGGPRETQYF,TGTGCCAGCGCCATAGCGGGAGGGCCGAGAGAGACCCAGTACTTC,TRBD2,.,TRBJ2-5,TRBV28
CASSLRQRTYGYTF,TGTGCCAGCAGTTTGAGACAGCGAACCTATGGCTACACCTTC,.,.,TRBJ1-2,TRBV28
CASSAANTGELFF,TGTGCCAGCAGTGCGGCGAACACCGGGGAGCTGTTTTTT,.,few,TRBJ2-2,TRBV6-4
CAWSVGSLLNQPQHF,TGTGCCTGGAGTGTGGGCAGTCTTCTTAATCAGCCCCAGCATTTT,.,.,TRBJ1-5,TRBV30
CASSYTWTGRSGELFF,TGTGCCAGCAGTTACACCTGGACAGGGCGGTCCGGGGAGCTGTTTTTT,TRBD1,.,TRBJ2-2,TRBV6-5
CASSVGRELSYNEQFF,TGTGCCAGCAGCGTAGGGCGGGAGTTGTCCTACAATGAGCAGTTCTTC,TRBD2,.,TRBJ2-1,TRBV9
CASKGQNYNEQFF,TGTGCCAGCAAGGGACAGAATTACAATGAGCAGTTCTTC,TRBD1,.,TRBJ2-1,TRBV6-1
CSASRPETQYF,TGCAGTGCTAGTCGTCCAGAGACCCAGTACTTC,.,.,TRBJ2-5,TRBV20-1
CASSSPGVRENFYEQYF,TGTGCCAGCAGCTCGCCGGGGGTGCGGGAGAACTTTTACGAGCAGTACTTC,TRBD2,.,TRBJ2-7,TRBV5-5
CASSHLAAGSEKLFF,TGCGCCAGCAGTCACCTCGCTGCGGGAAGCGAAAAACTGTTTTTT,.,.,TRBJ1-4,TRBV23-1
CASSKTQTSAETQYF,TGTGCCAGTAGTAAAACCCAAACTAGTGCTGAGACCCAGTACTTC,.,.,TRBJ2-5,TRBV19
CASSSRGGTGELFF,TGTGCCAGCAGTTCCCGAGGGGGAACCGGGGAGCTGTTTTTT,.,once,TRBJ2-2,TRBV27
CASSQSGTSVGTGELFF,TGCGCCAGCAGCCAGTCCGGGACTAGTGTGGGCACCGGGGAGCTGTTTTTT,TRBD2,once,TRBJ2-2,TRBV4-1
CASSFPSGRSLITNNEQFF,TGTGCCAGCAGCTTTCCTAGCGGGAGGTCGCTAATAACCAACAATGAGCAGTTCTTC,TRBD2,once,TRBJ2-1,TRBV7-9
CASSPPGGGLHSNQPQHF,TGTGCCAGCAGCCCCCCTGGCGGGGGGCTGCATAGCAATCAGCCCCAGCATTTT,.,.,TRBJ1-5,TRBV7-8
CASSEGPYNSPLHF,TGTGCCAGCAGTGAAGGGCCCTATAATTCACCCCTCCACTTT,.,.,TRBJ1-6,TRBV6-1
CASAGGNGNQPQHF,TGTGCCAGCGCGGGAGGGAATGGCAATCAGCCCCAGCATTTT,.,.,TRBJ1-5,TRBV7-8